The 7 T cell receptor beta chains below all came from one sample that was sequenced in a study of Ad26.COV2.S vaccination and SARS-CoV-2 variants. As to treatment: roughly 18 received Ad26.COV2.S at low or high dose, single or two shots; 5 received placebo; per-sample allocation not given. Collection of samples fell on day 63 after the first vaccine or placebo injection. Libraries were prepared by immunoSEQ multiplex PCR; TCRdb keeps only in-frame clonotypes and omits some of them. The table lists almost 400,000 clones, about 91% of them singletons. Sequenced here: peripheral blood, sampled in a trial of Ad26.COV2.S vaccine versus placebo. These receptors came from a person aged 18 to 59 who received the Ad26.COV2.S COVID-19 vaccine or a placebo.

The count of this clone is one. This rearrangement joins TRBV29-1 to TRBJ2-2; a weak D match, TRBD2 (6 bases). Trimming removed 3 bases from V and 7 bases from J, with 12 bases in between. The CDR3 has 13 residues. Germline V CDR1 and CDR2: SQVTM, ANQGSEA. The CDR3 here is CSVESGRGGELFF. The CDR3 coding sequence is TGCAGCGTTGAGAGTGGGCGGGGCGGGGAGCTGTTTTTT.

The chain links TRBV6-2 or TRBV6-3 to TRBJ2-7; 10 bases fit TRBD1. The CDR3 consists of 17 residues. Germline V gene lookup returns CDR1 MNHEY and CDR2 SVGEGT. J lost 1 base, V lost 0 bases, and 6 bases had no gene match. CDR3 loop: CASSYSLGTGDSYEQYF. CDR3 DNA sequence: TGTGCCAGCAGTTACTCTTTGGGGACAGGGGATTCCTACGAGCAGTACTTC.

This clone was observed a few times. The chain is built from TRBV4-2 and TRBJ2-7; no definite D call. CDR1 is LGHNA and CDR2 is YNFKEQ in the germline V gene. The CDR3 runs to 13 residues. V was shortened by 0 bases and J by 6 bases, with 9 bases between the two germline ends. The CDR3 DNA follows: TGTGCCAGCAGCCAAGATTTGGTTTTCGAGCAGTACTTC. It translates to CASSQDLVFEQYF.

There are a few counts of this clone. The chain's CDR3 is CASSFPGGGKDGYTF. CDR3 DNA sequence: TGTGCCAGCAGTTTTCCGGGGGGCGGAAAGGATGGCTACACCTTC. The chain couples TRBV28 to TRBJ1-2, with a tentative D call TRBD1 (6 bases). V was shortened by 3 bases and J by 6 bases, with 17 bases between the two germline ends. The CDR3 covers 15 residues. Germline V gene data show CDR1 as MDHEN and CDR2 as SYDVKM.

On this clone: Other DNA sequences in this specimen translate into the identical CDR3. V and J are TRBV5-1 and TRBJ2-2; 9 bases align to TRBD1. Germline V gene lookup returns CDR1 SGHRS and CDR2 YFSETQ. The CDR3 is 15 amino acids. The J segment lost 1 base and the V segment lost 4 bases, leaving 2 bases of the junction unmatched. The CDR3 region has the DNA TGCGCCAGCAGCACGGGACAGGGGAACACCGGGGAGCTGTTTTTT. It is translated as CASSTGQGNTGELFF.

The CDR3 here is CASSQGLGEQYF. In DNA form, the CDR3 reads TGCGCCAGCAGCCAGGGGTTGGGCGAGCAGTACTTC. The V and J genes are TRBV4-3 and TRBJ2-7, with D uncertain. Trimming stripped 3 bases from V and 6 bases from J, with 9 bases between. The CDR3 spans 12 residues. Germline values: CDR1 LGHNA, CDR2 YSLEER.

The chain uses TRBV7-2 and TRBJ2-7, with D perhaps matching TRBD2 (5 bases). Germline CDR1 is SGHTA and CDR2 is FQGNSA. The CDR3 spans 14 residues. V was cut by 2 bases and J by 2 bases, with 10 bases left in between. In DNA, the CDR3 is TGTGCCAGCAGCTTAAAGGCGGGCACCTACGAGCAGTACTTC. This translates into CASSLKAGTYEQYF.